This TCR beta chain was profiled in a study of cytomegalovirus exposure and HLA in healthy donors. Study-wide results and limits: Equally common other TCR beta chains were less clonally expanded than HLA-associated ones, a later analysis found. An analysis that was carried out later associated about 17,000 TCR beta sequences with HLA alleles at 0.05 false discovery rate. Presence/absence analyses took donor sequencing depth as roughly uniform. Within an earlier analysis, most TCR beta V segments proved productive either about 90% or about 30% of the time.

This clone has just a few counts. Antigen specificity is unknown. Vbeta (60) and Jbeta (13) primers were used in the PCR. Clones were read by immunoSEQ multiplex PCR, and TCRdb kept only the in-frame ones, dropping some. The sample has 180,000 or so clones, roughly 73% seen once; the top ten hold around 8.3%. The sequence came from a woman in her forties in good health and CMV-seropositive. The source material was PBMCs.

The CDR3 sequence: CASSLMAVRQETQYF. Here the CDR3 DNA reads TGTGCCAGCAGCTTAATGGCAGTCCGCCAAGAGACCCAGTACTTC. This chain connects TRBV7-8 to TRBJ2-5; no reliable D call. V dropped 2 bases and J dropped 1 base, with 11 bases sitting between them. The germline V gene encodes CDR1 SGHVS and CDR2 FQNEAQ. The CDR3 extends over 15 amino acids. Supplemented by reference TRBV7-8 and TRBJ2-5, the full variable domain reads GAGVSQSPRYKVAKRGQDVALRCDPISGHVSLFWYQQALGQGPEFLTYFQNEAQLDKSGLPSDRFFAERPEGSVSTLKIQRTQQEDSAVYLCASSLMAVRQETQYFGPGTRLLVL.